This passage covers 5 T cell receptor beta chains from one sample sequenced in a study of cytomegalovirus exposure and HLA in healthy donors. Profiling relied on immunoSEQ multiplex PCR, and the TCRdb table lists in-frame clones only, not all of them. This table holds 110,000 or so clones, approximately 86% found once. The source material was PBMCs. These TCRs come from a woman under 30 in good health and CMV-seronegative.

The V gene is TRBV5-6, the J gene TRBJ2-1; 7 bases line up with TRBD2. The CDR3 covers 14 residues. The V segment lost 1 base and the J segment 9 bases; nucleotides outside the gene matches: 7. The germline CDR1 and CDR2 sequences are SGHDT and YYEEEE. As DNA, the CDR3 is TGTGCCAGCAGCTTGCATGGGGGGGTAACTGAGCAGTTCTTC. Translating it yields CASSLHGGVTEQFF.

The V gene is TRBV9, the J gene TRBJ2-5; 8 nucleotides match TRBD2. In germline, CDR1 is SGDLS, CDR2 YYNGEE. The V gene end was trimmed by 0 bases and the J gene end by 4 bases; junction bases not matched to a gene: 5. The CDR3 is 15 residues long. CDR3 in DNA: TGTGCCAGCAGCGTAGACGGGGGGGCCGGAGAGACCCAGTACTTC. Encoded protein: CASSVDGGAGETQYF.

This clone was observed a handful of times. The V and J genes are TRBV2 and TRBJ2-7; weak D call: TRBD2 (6 bases). V dropped 6 bases and J dropped 10 bases, with 13 bases sitting between them. The CDR3 has 11 amino acids. In germline, CDR1 is SNHLY, CDR2 FYNNEI. The CDR3 loop is CASRGTAGQYF. CDR3 in DNA: TGTGCCAGCAGGGGGACTGCGGGACAGTACTTC.

This clone appeared a single time. The chain links TRBV20-1 to TRBJ2-7, with 8 bases that match TRBD1. The CDR3 totals 11 residues. Looked up from germline, CDR1 is DFQATT and CDR2 is SNEGSKA (reference sequence). Trimming at V came to 6 bases and at J to 6 bases, leaving 4 bases not matched to a gene. This CDR3 is CSAPRGLEQYF. The CDR3 DNA reads as TGCAGTGCCCCCAGGGGGCTCGAGCAGTACTTC.

V is TRBV6-1 and J is TRBJ1-3; 8 positions agree with TRBD1. The CDR3 has 14 residues. Germline-derived CDR1 and CDR2 are MNHNS and SASEGT. After removal of 6 bases from V and 4 bases from J, the junction contained 5 bases not matched to a gene. The CDR3 DNA sequence: TGTGCCAGCAGGAAGGACAGGGCCGGAAACACCATATATTTT. It is translated as CASRKDRAGNTIYF.